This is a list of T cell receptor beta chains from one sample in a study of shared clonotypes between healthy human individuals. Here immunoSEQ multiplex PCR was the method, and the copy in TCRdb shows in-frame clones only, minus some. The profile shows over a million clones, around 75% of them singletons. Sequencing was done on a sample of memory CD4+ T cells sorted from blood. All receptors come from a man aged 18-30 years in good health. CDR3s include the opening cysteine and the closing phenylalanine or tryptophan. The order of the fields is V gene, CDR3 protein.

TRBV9 CASSGYDSGGSPLHF
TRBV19 CASSIRQPGTGSSRETQYF
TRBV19 CASSRSGPIGNQPQHF
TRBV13 CASSYARSEQYF
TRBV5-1 CASSPLATYNEQFF
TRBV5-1 CASSLEGGVNQETQYF
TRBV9 CASSPEDISGNTIYF
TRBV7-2 CASSLGSRNYGYTF
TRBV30 CAWNEGGGGYGYTF
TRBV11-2 CASSLTLASRAYEQYF
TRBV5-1 CASSPTSTGGNSPLHF
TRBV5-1 CASSLGVNQPQHF
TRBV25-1 CASSSSRVSTDTQYF
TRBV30 CAWEQGGYEQYF
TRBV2 CASRKMGGSSYEQYF
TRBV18 CASSPVAGETEAFF
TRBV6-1 CASSDPRTGGHTEAFF
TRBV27 CASSSGQGDNQPQHF
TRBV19 CASSSPGSSNEKLFF
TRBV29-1 CSARENEQFF
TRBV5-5 CASSRGDKGYGYTF
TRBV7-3 CASSLGGASQETQYF
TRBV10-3 CAISDLASQRPYGYTF
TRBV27 CASSLGGTYNSPLHF
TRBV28 CASRGSGGRYNEQFF
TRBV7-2 CASSTRQGDYGYTF
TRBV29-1 CSVDGRGGYQDTQYF
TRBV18 CASSQGRTEAFF
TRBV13 CASGRTGGPRELFF
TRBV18 CASSPLDRANTGELFF
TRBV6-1 CASRRQANTNYGYTF
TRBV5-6 CASSFGDRAMNEQFF
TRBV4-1 CASSQVAYGGTQYF
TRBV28 CASSVQGKGSYEQYF
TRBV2 CASSGDSQETQYF
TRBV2 CAVTGQGRGAAYEQYF
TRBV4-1 CASSQDGLTEAFF
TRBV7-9 CASSRGTSGSLFF
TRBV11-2 CASSLAGAESGNTIYF
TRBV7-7 CASSLATGFQETQYF
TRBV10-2 CASSEFRWGETQYF
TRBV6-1 CASSELFGGAYNEQFF
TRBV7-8 CASSFRDSYEQYF
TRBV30 CAWSVGGPNQPQHF
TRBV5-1 CASSSGDSEGPQHF
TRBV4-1 CASSLLGKATYNEQFF
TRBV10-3 CATRYGHNEKLFF
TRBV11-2 CASSLRSGAPQETQYF
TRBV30 CAWSPWVQETQYF
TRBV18 CASSPLHTDTQYF
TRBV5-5 CASSLEGRQTGELFF
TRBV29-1 CSVERGYEAFF
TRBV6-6 CASSPLGGGSTEAFF